This note documents a single T cell receptor beta chain sequence. The germline V gene has CDR1 SGHRS and CDR2 YFSETQ. The CDR3 loop spans 16 amino acids. The trim removed 3 bases at V and 2 bases at J, leaving 9 bases unmatched. These data are taken from a study of cytomegalovirus exposure and HLA in healthy donors. Study background: Samples from HLA-typed donors yielded 65 million to 90 million unique TCRs in an early data release.

13 Jbeta primers and 60 Vbeta primers were used for the PCR. Produced via immunoSEQ multiplex PCR; TCRdb's table is partial and in-frame only. This sample has 140,000 to 150,000 clones, with about 70% found just once. This sequence originates from a woman aged 60-75 years in good health and CMV-seropositive. The chain employs TRBV5-1 and TRBJ2-7, with TRBD1 matching over 9 bases. Sequencing was carried out using PBMCs. CDR3 sequence reads: CASSSKGQGGPYEQYF. CDR3 nucleotide sequence: TGCGCCAGCAGCTCTAAGGGACAGGGAGGTCCCTACGAGCAGTACTTC.